This T cell receptor beta chain was observed in a study of blood T cells in healthy people across ages. Whole-study results and caveats: Age brought a roughly linear fall in TCR beta diversity measured per million T cells.

The CDR3 runs 14 residues. Germline-derived CDR1 and CDR2 are SGHTA and FQGNSA. To note about this clonotype: Its antigen is currently unknown. With a much larger clone just one base away, this may be a read error.

Then a second PCR, running about 6 to 11 cycles, was carried out with a sample-barcoded 5' primer and a J-beta primer mix. Unique molecular identifiers of 12 random nucleotides labeled each cDNA. TCRdb ran MiXCR on the 5' RACE reads and lists one entry per CDR3 protein. This sample has around 870,000 distinct CDR3 sequences, with roughly 26% found just once. Total RNA, at least 5.5 micrograms per sample, came from PBMCs. The sequencing sample was made of blood. The chain is built from TRBV7-2 and TRBJ1-6; D is possibly TRBD1 (5 bases). The receptor was isolated from a woman aged 80 or older in good health. CDR3 DNA sequence: TGTGCCAGCAGCTATAGGGGTCTGAATTCACCCCCCCACTTT. Translation: CASSYRGLNSPPHF. The variable domain in full, with the rest retrieved from reference TRBV7-2 and TRBJ1-6, is GAGVSQSPSNKVTEKGKDVELRCDPISGHTALYWYRQSLGQGLEFLIYFQGNSAPDKSGLPSDRFSAERTGGSVSTLTIQRTQQEDSAVYLCASSYRGLNSPPHFGNGTRLTVT.